Listed here are 27 T cell receptor beta chains from one sample, sequenced in a study of blood T cells in healthy people across ages. A second PCR of 7 to 11 cycles used a sample-barcoded 5' primer and a J-beta primer mix. A single record per CDR3 protein comes from TCRdb applying MiXCR to the 5' RACE reads. The repertoire holds 730,000 or so distinct CDR3 sequences, with 35% to 50% as singletons. The material sequenced was blood. The receptors derive from a man at least 80 years old in good health.

The rearrangement links TRBV7-2 to TRBJ2-1; 11 positions agree with TRBD1. Germline V gives CDR1 SGHTA, CDR2 FQGNSA. V shed 5 bases and J 7 bases; nucleotides not matched to a gene: 1. The CDR3 runs to 13 residues. The CDR3 DNA reads as TGTGCCAGCAGCGGGGACAGGGGGAATGAGCAGTTCTTC. Its translation: CASSGDRGNEQFF.

This clonotype came up once. The chain recombines TRBV13 with TRBJ2-5; D perhaps matches TRBD1 (5 bases). There are 14 residues in the CDR3. The germline V and J ends were trimmed by 4 bases and 11 bases, with 20 bases remaining between them. Germline CDR1 reads PRHDT; CDR2 reads FYEKMQ (reference sequence). This chain's CDR3 is CASSSPLLQGEQYF. The CDR3, as DNA: TGTGCCAGCAGCTCCCCCTTGCTTCAGGGTGAGCAGTACTTC.

The rearrangement joins TRBV29-1 to TRBJ2-5; no definite D call. V shed 0 bases and J shed 2 bases, with 10 bases lying between them. Looked up from germline, CDR1 is SQVTM and CDR2 is ANQGSEA. The CDR3 totals 14 residues. CDR3 sequence: CSVEERRQQETQYF. Written as DNA, the CDR3 is TGCAGCGTTGAAGAGAGGCGGCAGCAAGAGACCCAGTACTTC.

The rearrangement links TRBV2 to TRBJ2-5, with D possibly matching TRBD2 (6 bases). This CDR3 region has 14 residues. The V end lost 7 bases, the J end lost 5 bases, and 17 bases lay between the germline ends. Germline V lookup: CDR1 SNHLY, CDR2 FYNNEI. The CDR3 DNA reads TGTGCCAGCAACGTCCGGGAGTTGCTGGAGACCCAGTACTTC. Protein product: CASNVRELLETQYF.

This chain joins TRBV6-1 and TRBJ1-1; 8 bases match TRBD1. Germline V gene data show CDR1 as MNHNS and CDR2 as SASEGT. This CDR3 is 15 amino acids long. Germline trimming cut 3 bases from V and 2 bases from J; bases unmatched to any gene: 5. The chain's CDR3 is CASSDQGAQNTEAFF. In nucleotides, the CDR3 is TGTGCCAGCAGTGACCAGGGGGCGCAAAACACTGAAGCTTTCTTT.

In the case of this clonotype: Possible read error: a much larger clone is one base away. The chain uses TRBV24-1 and TRBJ2-7; D remains unclear. CDR1 and CDR2 from the germline V gene are KGHDR and SFDVKD. This CDR3 comprises 13 residues. The CDR3 is CVTSDPFSYEQYF. The CDR3 DNA follows: TGTGTCACCAGTGATCCCTTCTCCTACGAGCAGTACTTC.

V usage is TRBV28 and J usage is TRBJ2-7; D possibly matches TRBD1 or TRBD2 (6 bases each). CDR1 and CDR2 (germline): MDHEN, SYDVKM. Between the trimmed V and J ends, which lost 0 bases and 1 base, there was a span of 13 bases. The CDR3 is 16 residues long. The DNA for the CDR3 is TGTGCCAGCAGTTTATGGACAGGAGGGAAATCCTACGAGCAGTACTTC. As protein: CASSLWTGGKSYEQYF. The whole variable domain, filled in from reference TRBV28 and TRBJ2-7, reads DVKVTQSSRYLVKRTGEKVFLECVQDMDHENMFWYRQDPGLGLRLIYFSYDVKMKEKGDIPEGYSVSREKKERFSLILESASTNQTSMYLCASSLWTGGKSYEQYFGPGTRLTVT.

Here the CDR3 DNA reads TGTGCCAGCAGCCAAGTAGAGGGGGTAGGAGGCTACACCTTC. It codes for CASSQVEGVGGYTF. The rearrangement links TRBV4-2 to TRBJ1-2; D may be TRBD1 (6 bases). Per the germline V gene, CDR1 is LGHNA and CDR2 is YNFKEQ. This CDR3 has 14 amino acids. V was pared by 1 base and J by 8 bases, with 14 bases between.

The table lists this clonotype with a few counts. The rearrangement links TRBV7-2 to TRBJ2-6, with D perhaps being TRBD1 or TRBD2 (5 bases each). The CDR3 covers 14 residues. Germline V gene lookup returns CDR1 SGHTA and CDR2 FQGNSA. V was trimmed by 4 bases and J by 9 bases, leaving 13 bases between them. This CDR3 is CASSWDQARNVLTF. The CDR3 region has the DNA TGTGCCAGCAGCTGGGACCAGGCTCGCAACGTCCTGACTTTC.

In its sample, this clonotype was seen many times. The chain recombines TRBV15 with TRBJ1-6; TRBD1 matches at 7 bases. After removal of 2 bases from V and 2 bases from J, the junction contained 6 bases not matched to a gene. The CDR3 consists of 17 residues. The V gene's germline CDR1 is LNHNV and CDR2 YYDKDF (reference sequence). The DNA of the CDR3 is TGTGCCACCAGCAGACAAGCTGGGACAGCCTATAATTCACCCCTCCACTTT. Translation gives CATSRQAGTAYNSPLHF. The full variable domain, with the rest looked up from reference TRBV15 and TRBJ1-6, is DAMVIQNPRYQVTQFGKPVTLSCSQTLNHNVMYWYQQKSSQAPKLLFHYYDKDFNNEADTPDNFQSRRPNTSFCFLDIRSPGLGDTAMYLCATSRQAGTAYNSPLHFGNGTRLTVT.

This clonotype showed up many times. Here the CDR3 reads CASSQEAVLQETQYF. In nucleotides, the CDR3 is TGTGCCAGCAGCCAAGAGGCAGTACTGCAAGAGACCCAGTACTTC. This chain connects TRBV14 to TRBJ2-5, with no clear D. CDR3 length: 15 amino acids. Germline V gene sequence: CDR1 SGHDN, CDR2 FVKESK. Trimming pared 0 bases from V and 2 bases from J, leaving 10 bases between.

In its sample, this clonotype was seen a few times. The chain recombines TRBV15 with TRBJ2-3, with TRBD2 matching 7 bases. The J segment lost 2 bases and the V segment lost 5 bases, leaving 10 bases of the junction unmatched. There are 16 residues in the CDR3. Germline V gene data show CDR1 as LNHNV and CDR2 as YYDKDF (reference sequence). The DNA for the CDR3 is TGTGCCACCAGCTTCCGGACTAGTTCGGCCACAGATACGCAGTATTTT. The encoded protein is CATSFRTSSATDTQYF.

This clonotype was counted a few times. The chain combines TRBV6-1 with TRBJ2-7, with 8 positions matching TRBD1. The V segment lost 6 bases and the J segment 2 bases; nucleotides outside the gene matches: 15. Looked up from germline, CDR1 is MNHNS and CDR2 is SASEGT. There are 17 residues in the CDR3. CDR3 amino acids: CASSSSTGALGPYEQYF. The CDR3 DNA follows: TGTGCCAGCAGCTCATCGACAGGGGCGCTAGGCCCCTACGAGCAGTACTTC.

The chain is built from TRBV6-6 and TRBJ2-5; perhaps TRBD2 as D (5 bases). Deletions cut 2 bases from V and 11 bases from J, with 9 bases between. The CDR3 extends over 11 amino acids. Looked up from germline, CDR1 is MNHNY and CDR2 is SVGAGI (reference sequence). The CDR3: CASSYEGAQYF. The CDR3, as DNA: TGTGCCAGCAGTTACGAGGGCGCGCAGTACTTC.

The CDR3 sequence is CSASPGQDTQYF. The CDR3 DNA is TGCAGTGCTAGTCCAGGGCAAGATACGCAGTATTTT. This chain connects TRBV20-1 to TRBJ2-3; weak D call: TRBD1 (5 bases). The CDR3 is made up of 12 amino acids. Germline V CDR1 and CDR2: DFQATT, SNEGSKA (reference sequence). Trimming pared 3 bases from V and 5 bases from J, leaving 9 bases between.

This clonotype was seen more than once but under ten times. This chain uses TRBV6-2 or TRBV6-3 with TRBJ2-3, with TRBD2 matching over 12 bases. CDR1 and CDR2 (germline): MNHEY, SVGEGT. CDR3 length equals 14 residues. J lost 6 bases, V lost 6 bases, and 4 bases had no gene match. The CDR3 protein is CASRTSGGPDTQYF. The DNA of the CDR3 is TGTGCCAGCAGGACTAGCGGGGGCCCGGATACGCAGTATTTT.

This clonotype was counted a few times. The chain has TRBV6-2 or TRBV6-3 and TRBJ2-5; 9 positions match TRBD1. Germline lookup yields CDR1 MNHEY and CDR2 SVGEGT. Germline trimming cut 5 bases from V and 2 bases from J; bases unmatched to any gene: 9. CDR3 length: 16 amino acids. In DNA form, the CDR3 reads TGTGCCAGCAGTACCTTTCCGGGACAGGGACAAGAGACCCAGTACTTC. Amino acid sequence: CASSTFPGQGQETQYF.

V and J are TRBV20-1 and TRBJ2-7; 10 bases match TRBD2. J was trimmed by 2 bases and V by 7 bases; bases with no gene match: 5. The germline V gene has CDR1 DFQATT and CDR2 SNEGSKA (reference sequence). The CDR3 sequence is 13 residues long. In DNA form, the CDR3 reads TGCAGTGTCAGAAGCGGGAGGGCCTACGAGCAGTACTTC. Translating gives CSVRSGRAYEQYF.

Worth noting for this clonotype: An end of the junction does not agree with germline; a read error may underlie this. The chain's CDR3 is CASSYGGTVYQETRYF. Written as DNA, the CDR3 is TGTGCCAGCAGTTACGGAGGGACAGTGTACCAAGAGACCCGGTACTTC. The chain couples TRBV6-2 or TRBV6-3 to TRBJ2-5; weak D call: TRBD1 (7 bases). CDR3 size: 16 residues. Germline loops: CDR1 MNHEY, CDR2 SVGEGT.

V gene TRBV14 combines with J gene TRBJ2-7; D gene unclear. The CDR3 length is 13 residues. Germline loops: CDR1 SGHDN, CDR2 FVKESK. V was shortened by 0 bases and J by 7 bases, with 10 bases between the two germline ends. The CDR3 protein is CASSQDPWREQYF. CDR3 sequence (DNA): TGTGCCAGCAGCCAAGATCCCTGGAGAGAGCAGTACTTC.

This chain connects TRBV5-1 to TRBJ1-6; D may be TRBD1 (6 bases). The V gene lost 4 bases and the J gene lost 7 bases, with 15 bases spanning the gap. Germline CDR1 and CDR2: SGHRS and YFSETQ. The CDR3 spans 15 residues. The CDR3 DNA reads TGCGCCAGCAGCCAGAAAGGGGGTAGCAATTCACCCCTCCACTTT. This gives the protein CASSQKGGSNSPLHF.

This chain links TRBV5-1 with TRBJ1-1, with D perhaps TRBD1 (5 bases). This CDR3 has 12 amino acids. The germline CDR1 and CDR2 sequences are SGHRS and YFSETQ. With 7 bases removed from V and 2 bases from J, the gap between germline ends came to 9 bases. CDR3 sequence (DNA): TGCGCCAGCGCGACAGTTAACACTGAAGCTTTCTTT. Its translation is CASATVNTEAFF.

The chain links TRBV5-1 to TRBJ2-3; 9 bases line up with TRBD1. Germline-derived CDR1 and CDR2 are SGHRS and YFSETQ. V lost 3 bases and J lost 4; bases outside the gene matches: 9. CDR3 length: 16 amino acids. Here the CDR3 reads CASSSSGTGRPDTQYF. As DNA, the CDR3 is TGCGCCAGCAGCTCGTCCGGGACAGGGCGCCCAGATACGCAGTATTTT.

This clonotype was counted at least ten times. V usage is TRBV18 and J usage is TRBJ2-1; tentative D call: TRBD2 (6 bases). Trimming shortened V by 5 bases and J by 7 bases, and 18 bases separated the two germline ends. The CDR3 totals 15 residues. Per the germline V gene, CDR1 is KGHSH and CDR2 is LQKENI. The CDR3 region is CASSSANGGGNEQFF. CDR3 DNA: TGTGCCAGCTCATCTGCTAACGGGGGAGGAAATGAGCAGTTCTTC.

V is TRBV7-2 and J is TRBJ2-3; TRBD2 is a possible D gene (6 bases). This CDR3 has 15 residues. Germline V CDR1 and CDR2: SGHTA, FQGNSA. Trimming left V 5 bases short and J 0 bases short, with 12 bases between. DNA of the CDR3: TGTGCCAGCAGCATAGGGAGCGGGAGCACAGATACGCAGTATTTT. Amino acid sequence: CASSIGSGSTDTQYF.

This chain joins TRBV20-1 and TRBJ1-1; D call uncertain. V was pared by 6 bases and J by 1 base, with 27 bases between. The CDR3 consists of 18 residues. The germline gives CDR1 DFQATT, CDR2 SNEGSKA (reference sequence). The DNA for the CDR3 is TGCAGTGCCCGGGCCTGGGTGGGTGTGGCCGAAAAGAACACTGAAGCTTTCTTT. This encodes CSARAWVGVAEKNTEAFF.

CDR3 in DNA: TGCAGTGCTCCAATTGGACACCCGAACACTGAAGCTTTCTTT. This translates into CSAPIGHPNTEAFF. The chain uses TRBV20-1 and TRBJ1-1; maybe TRBD1 (5 bases). Germline V gene sequence: CDR1 DFQATT, CDR2 SNEGSKA (reference sequence). Trimming stripped 5 bases from V and 1 base from J, with 14 bases between. The length of the CDR3 is 14 residues.